This TCR beta chain stems from a study of blood T cell repertoires in COVID-19. Study-wide context: Samples came from the United States, Italy and Spain, spanning acute and convalescent COVID-19.

Assay used: immunoSEQ multiplex PCR; TCRdb lists only in-frame clones, some missing. Among 130,000 or so clones listed, 70% to 90% were seen once. V lost 3 bases and J lost 1, with 13 bases in between. In germline, CDR1 is KGHSH, CDR2 LQKENI. The CDR3 is 16 amino acids. This clone was found once. This receptor was identified in a man aged 50 to 59 with acute or convalescent COVID-19. The sequenced sample consisted of peripheral blood. The chain couples TRBV18 to TRBJ1-5; D ambiguous. CDR3 DNA: TGTGCCAGCTCACCGCCGGGAAGGGTGAGCAATCAGCCCCAGCATTTT. This sequence encodes CASSPPGRVSNQPQHF.